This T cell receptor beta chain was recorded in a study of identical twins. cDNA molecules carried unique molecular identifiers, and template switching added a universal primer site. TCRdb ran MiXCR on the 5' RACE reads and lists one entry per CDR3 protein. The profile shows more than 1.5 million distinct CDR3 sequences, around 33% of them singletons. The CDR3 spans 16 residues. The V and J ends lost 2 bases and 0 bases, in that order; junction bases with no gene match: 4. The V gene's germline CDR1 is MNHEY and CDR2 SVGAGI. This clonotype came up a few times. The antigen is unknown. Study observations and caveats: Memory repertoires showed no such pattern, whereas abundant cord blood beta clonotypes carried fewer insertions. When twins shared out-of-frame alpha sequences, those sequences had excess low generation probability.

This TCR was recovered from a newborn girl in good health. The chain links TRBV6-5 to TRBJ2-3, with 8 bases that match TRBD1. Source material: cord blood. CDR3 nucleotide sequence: TGTGCCAGCAGTTACCGACAGGGGTTTAGCACAGATACGCAGTATTTT. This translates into CASSYRQGFSTDTQYF.